Below, 14 T cell receptor beta chains from the same sample are listed, as sequenced in a study of beta chain features in type 1 diabetes. General study findings and limits: Patients with Type 1 diabetes showed moderately but significantly shorter TCRB CDR3s in all four CD4+ subsets.

The whole isolated RNA underwent reverse transcription, so sequencing captured expressed TCRB transcripts. Profiling relied on immunoSEQ multiplex PCR, and the TCRdb table lists in-frame clones only, not all of them. The sample lists roughly 250,000 clones; roughly 20% were seen once. The antigens for these receptors are not known. Source material: naive CD4+ T cells from blood. These receptors all come from a woman between 35 and 50 years old with type 1 diabetes.

This clone was seen more than once but under ten times. J is TRBJ1-1 and V is TRBV30, with D possibly matching TRBD1 (6 bases). Germline V gene lookup returns CDR1 GTSNPN and CDR2 SVGIG (reference sequence). Trimming cost V 3 bases and J 2 bases, with 7 bases left between them. This CDR3 has 12 residues. CDR3 protein: CAWRGTNTEAFF. Here the CDR3 DNA reads TGTGCCTGGAGAGGGACAAACACTGAAGCTTTCTTT.

This clone occurred a few times. This sequence joins TRBV7-9 and TRBJ2-1, with 11 bases aligning to TRBD2. The CDR3 sequence is 18 residues long. Germline CDR1 is SEHNR and CDR2 is FQNEAQ (reference sequence). Germline trimming cut 5 bases from V and 0 bases from J; bases unmatched to any gene: 9. The CDR3 sequence is CASSPPSGRTSSYNEQFF. The CDR3 DNA reads as TGTGCCAGCAGCCCCCCTAGCGGGAGGACGAGCTCCTACAATGAGCAGTTCTTC.

The V and J genes are TRBV11-2 and TRBJ2-7; D not resolved. CDR3 length equals 12 residues. Germline V gene data show CDR1 as SGHAT and CDR2 as FQNNGV. Trimming took off 5 bases at V and 0 bases at J, with 5 bases between the two ends. CDR3 region: CASSLLSYEQYF. CDR3 nucleotides: TGTGCCAGCAGCCTCCTCTCCTACGAGCAGTACTTC.

With respect to this clone: Other nucleotide sequences in the sample specify the same CDR3. This chain joins TRBV9 and TRBJ2-7, with D maybe TRBD2 (6 bases). Germline loops: CDR1 SGDLS, CDR2 YYNGEE. The CDR3 is 14 amino acids. V shed 0 bases and J shed 0 bases, with 7 bases lying between them. CDR3 residues: CASSVVGSSYEQYF. The CDR3 nucleotides are TGTGCCAGCAGCGTAGTCGGGAGCTCCTACGAGCAGTACTTC.

This clone was counted once. The chain carries TRBV6-6 and TRBJ1-5; TRBD1 matches at 10 bases. CDR3 length equals 13 residues. V was clipped by 8 bases and J by 7 bases; unmatched bases: 5. Germline CDR1 is MNHNY and CDR2 is SVGAGI (reference sequence). The CDR3 reads CASQDRGFQPQHF. The DNA of the CDR3 is TGTGCCAGCCAGGACAGGGGGTTCCAGCCCCAGCATTTT.

This clone was recorded a few times. This sequence joins TRBV11-2 and TRBJ2-5; the match to TRBD2 covers 7 bases. The CDR3 consists of 13 residues. Germline loops: CDR1 SGHAT, CDR2 FQNNGV. V shed 5 bases, J shed 4 bases, and the junction held 4 bases outside the gene matches. The chain's CDR3 is CASSPRLAETQYF. CDR3 DNA sequence: TGTGCCAGCAGCCCTAGACTAGCAGAGACCCAGTACTTC.

This clone has more than one count but fewer than ten. This sequence joins TRBV30 and TRBJ1-5, with 9 nucleotides matching TRBD1. This CDR3 has 15 residues. Germline values: CDR1 GTSNPN, CDR2 SVGIG (reference sequence). With V trimmed by 7 bases and J by 0 bases, 7 bases remained unmatched. The CDR3 here is CALSGTGNSNQPQHF. The DNA for the CDR3 is TGTGCCTTATCCGGGACAGGGAATAGCAATCAGCCCCAGCATTTT.

This clone was counted only a few times. V usage is TRBV5-4 and J usage is TRBJ2-1, with D tentatively TRBD1 (5 bases). The ends were cut back, 7 bases at V and 2 bases at J, with 13 bases in the middle. Looked up from germline, CDR1 is SGHNT and CDR2 is YYREEE (reference sequence). The CDR3 is made up of 14 amino acids. CDR3 protein: CASGPGAPYNEQFF. The CDR3 region has the DNA TGTGCCAGCGGCCCTGGGGCCCCCTACAATGAGCAGTTCTTC.

This clone was observed a handful of times. J is TRBJ2-7 and V is TRBV5-1, with 7 bases that match TRBD1. CDR1 and CDR2 from the germline V gene are SGHRS and YFSETQ. This CDR3 comprises 14 residues. With V trimmed by 4 bases and J by 1 base, 5 bases remained unmatched. The CDR3 reads CASSGGQQSYEQYF. CDR3 in DNA: TGCGCCAGCAGCGGGGGACAGCAGTCCTACGAGCAGTACTTC.

This clone was seen a few times. V is TRBV5-4 and J is TRBJ2-5, with 8 bases that match TRBD2. Per the germline V gene, CDR1 is SGHNT and CDR2 is YYREEE (reference sequence). The V gene end was trimmed by 4 bases and the J gene end by 0 bases; junction bases not matched to a gene: 14. This CDR3 has 18 residues. CDR3 sequence reads: CASSPGGVRIGYQETQYF. CDR3 coding DNA: TGTGCCAGCAGCCCCGGGGGGGTACGAATAGGGTACCAAGAGACCCAGTACTTC.

The chain couples TRBV7-9 to TRBJ1-2, with TRBD1 as a possible D gene (6 bases). Trimming stripped 5 bases from V and 4 bases from J, with 8 bases between. Germline assignment: CDR1 SEHNR and CDR2 FQNEAQ (reference sequence). The CDR3 covers 12 residues. The CDR3 DNA reads as TGTGCCAGCAGCATACAGGGCTATGGCTACACCTTC. Amino acids: CASSIQGYGYTF.

Concerning this clone: At one end the junction does not follow the germline gene, possibly because of a read error. The gene calls are TRBV28 and TRBJ1-2; 8 bases agree with TRBD1. This CDR3 is built from 13 residues. Germline-derived CDR1 and CDR2 are MDHEN and SYDVKM. The CDR3 coding sequence is TGTGCCAGCAGCCGACCAGGGGGCTATCGCTACACCTTC. Its protein product is CASSRPGGYRYTF.

The V call is TRBV9, the J call TRBJ1-1, with D perhaps matching TRBD1 (6 bases). Trimming removed 2 bases at V and 4 bases at J, with 12 bases between. This CDR3 is 14 amino acids long. CDR1 and CDR2 from the germline V gene are SGDLS and YYNGEE. CDR3 nucleotide sequence: TGTGCCAGCAGCGTTGGGGGGGCGGGCACTGAAGCTTTCTTT. Translation gives CASSVGGAGTEAFF.

This clone was observed a single time. The chain links TRBV28 to TRBJ1-5; D ambiguous. This CDR3 comprises 15 residues. Trimming shortened V by 3 bases and J by 7 bases, and 16 bases separated the two germline ends. Germline CDR1 reads MDHEN; CDR2 reads SYDVKM. The CDR3 is CASSFGVTRAQPQHF. CDR3 sequence (DNA): TGTGCCAGCAGTTTCGGGGTCACACGAGCCCAGCCCCAGCATTTT.